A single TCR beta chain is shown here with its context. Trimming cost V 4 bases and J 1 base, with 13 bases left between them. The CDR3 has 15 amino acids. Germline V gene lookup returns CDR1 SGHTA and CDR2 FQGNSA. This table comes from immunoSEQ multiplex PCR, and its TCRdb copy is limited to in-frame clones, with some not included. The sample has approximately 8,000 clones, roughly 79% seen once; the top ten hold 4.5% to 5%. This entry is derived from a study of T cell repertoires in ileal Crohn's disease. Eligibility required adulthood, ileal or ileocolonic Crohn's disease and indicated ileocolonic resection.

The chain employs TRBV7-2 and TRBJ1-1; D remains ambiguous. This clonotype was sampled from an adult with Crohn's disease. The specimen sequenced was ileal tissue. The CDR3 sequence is CASSSQIGRNTEAFF. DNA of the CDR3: TGTGCCAGCAGCTCACAGATCGGTCGGAACACTGAAGCTTTCTTT.